A single sample is the source of the 2 T cell receptor beta chains below, sequenced in a study of CD8 T cells in Susac syndrome (dated by TCRdb to between 2018 and 2021). The library was made by the immunoSEQ multiplex PCR assay. RNA was extracted with the RNeasy kit and roughly 0.5 to 1 ug was reverse transcribed using random hexamers. The public sequencing data were trimmed at Q25 with fastp and processed into clonotypes with MiXCR by TCRdb, which kept only in-frame beta chains. All rows with the same CDR3 protein become a single entry with the most common DNA and genes. The sample table lists some 110,000 distinct CDR3 sequences, 85% to 95% of them with a count of one. The biggest ten clones account for approximately 0.097% of the sample. The sequenced sample consisted of CD4+ T cells from PBMCs. These receptors all stem from a human donor with multiple sclerosis.

The chain employs TRBV6-6 and TRBJ1-4; unclear D gene. CDR1 MNHNY and CDR2 SVGAGI come from the germline V gene (reference sequence). CDR3 length: 13 residues. Trimming pared 10 bases from V and 5 bases from J, leaving 14 bases between. The CDR3 nucleotides are TGTGCCACCTCCAGAGAAAGAAATGAAAAACTGTTTTTT. This gives the protein CATSRERNEKLFF.

This chain joins TRBV29-1 and TRBJ2-5; TRBD1 might be the D (6 bases). V was trimmed by 3 bases and J by 1 base, leaving 12 bases between them. CDR1 and CDR2 from the germline V gene are SQVTM and ANQGSEA. The CDR3 covers 14 residues. The CDR3 is CSVDLKDSQETQYF. CDR3 in DNA: TGCAGCGTTGACCTGAAGGACAGCCAAGAGACCCAGTACTTC.